Shown below are 13 T cell receptor beta chains from a single sample sequenced in a study of cytomegalovirus exposure and HLA in healthy donors. The primer mix had 60 Vbeta and 13 Jbeta primers. Some clones are missing from TCRdb's copy, which holds only in-frame ones; the method was immunoSEQ multiplex PCR. The table lists approximately 100,000 clones, about 76% of them singletons. The sequencing sample was made of PBMCs. The source of these receptors is a man aged 35 to 55 in good health and CMV-seronegative.

This clone was observed a handful of times. V usage is TRBV19 and J usage is TRBJ2-5; weak D call: TRBD2 (5 bases). Deletions cut 2 bases from V and 1 base from J, with 5 bases between. Germline V gene lookup returns CDR1 LNHDA and CDR2 SQIVND (reference sequence). The CDR3 extends over 13 amino acids. As DNA, the CDR3 is TGTGCCAGTAGTATACGGGGCCAAGAGACCCAGTACTTC. The encoded protein is CASSIRGQETQYF.

This sequence joins TRBV13 and TRBJ2-1; 7 bases line up with TRBD2. CDR1 PRHDT and CDR2 FYEKMQ come from the germline V gene (reference sequence). The CDR3 totals 13 residues. J lost 9 bases, V lost 2 bases, and 4 bases had no gene match. The CDR3 sequence: CASSLISGGEQFF. The CDR3 bases are TGTGCCAGCAGCTTAATCTCGGGGGGTGAGCAGTTCTTC.

The genes are TRBV27 and TRBJ2-2; D unresolved. Germline CDR1 and CDR2: MNHEY and SMNVEV (reference sequence). The CDR3 spans 13 residues. V was clipped by 5 bases and J by 4 bases, with 8 bases between them. CDR3 region: CASSPWATGELFF. CDR3 sequence (DNA): TGTGCCAGCAGTCCCTGGGCCACCGGGGAGCTGTTTTTT.

This clone appeared a few times. This sequence joins TRBV13 and TRBJ2-2; D unclear. V lost 5 bases to trimming and J lost 1 base, with 8 bases between them. Germline loops: CDR1 PRHDT, CDR2 FYEKMQ (reference sequence). The CDR3 extends over 14 amino acids. CDR3 sequence: CASSTHLNTGELFF. As DNA, the CDR3 is TGTGCCAGCAGCACACACCTGAACACCGGGGAGCTGTTTTTT.

The V gene is TRBV4-2, the J gene TRBJ1-1, with TRBD1 matching over 10 bases. The germline CDR1 and CDR2 sequences are LGHNA and YNFKEQ. The CDR3 runs to 15 residues. After removal of 3 bases from V and 5 bases from J, the junction contained 6 bases not matched to a gene. The CDR3 nucleotides are TGTGCCAGCAGCCAGAGACAGGGGGCTTGGACTGAAGCTTTCTTT. This encodes CASSQRQGAWTEAFF.

V gene TRBV4-3 combines with J gene TRBJ2-3, with 8 bases that match TRBD2. V lost 2 bases, J lost 4 bases, and 5 bases stayed unmatched. This CDR3 is built from 15 residues. Germline values: CDR1 LGHNA, CDR2 YSLEER. Here the CDR3 DNA reads TGCGCCAGCAGCCAACGGGGGGGCCCCGCAGATACGCAGTATTTT. Translated, it gives CASSQRGGPADTQYF.

V is TRBV9 and J is TRBJ1-6; no firm D call. Germline assignment: CDR1 SGDLS and CDR2 YYNGEE. The CDR3 runs to 15 residues. V was trimmed by 4 bases and J by 8 bases, leaving 16 bases between them. CDR3 nucleotides: TGTGCCAGCAGCAGCCTGGGAGTCCCGGATTCACCCCTCCACTTT. Its protein is CASSSLGVPDSPLHF.

The V call is TRBV7-6, the J call TRBJ1-6; D might be TRBD1 (5 bases). V was pared by 4 bases and J by 7 bases, with 17 bases between. This CDR3 is 16 amino acids long. Germline-derived CDR1 and CDR2 are SGHVS and FNYEAQ. The CDR3 here is CASSSGGTRGNSPLHF. The CDR3, as DNA: TGTGCCAGCAGCTCCGGGGGAACAAGAGGAAATTCACCCCTCCACTTT.

This chain uses TRBV2 with TRBJ2-5, with 9 positions matching TRBD1. Germline V gene sequence: CDR1 SNHLY, CDR2 FYNNEI. The V and J ends lost 3 bases and 4 bases, in that order; junction bases with no gene match: 9. This CDR3 region has 16 residues. The CDR3, as DNA: TGTGCCAGCAGTGACTACAGGGGGCATGAGATAGAGACCCAGTACTTC. It is translated as CASSDYRGHEIETQYF.

As regards this clone: This same CDR3 is encoded by further DNA sequences in the sample. This chain joins TRBV27 and TRBJ1-2; the D is unclear. There are 14 residues in the CDR3. Germline V CDR1 and CDR2: MNHEY, SMNVEV (reference sequence). Trimming removed 0 bases from V and 0 bases from J, with 5 bases in between. Written as DNA, the CDR3 is TGTGCCAGCAGTTTATCCCGAGCTAACTATGGCTACACCTTC. Residues: CASSLSRANYGYTF.

This clone has a handful of counts. The chain is built from TRBV19 and TRBJ2-1; tentative D call: TRBD2 (6 bases). Deletions cut 6 bases from V and 2 bases from J, with 11 bases between. Germline V gene sequence: CDR1 LNHDA, CDR2 SQIVND (reference sequence). The CDR3 runs 14 residues. The CDR3 is CASSPTSPYNEQFF. The CDR3 DNA reads as TGTGCCAGTAGCCCGACTAGTCCCTACAATGAGCAGTTCTTC.

V gene TRBV6-1 combines with J gene TRBJ2-7; no definite D call. The CDR3 consists of 13 residues. Trimming removed 4 bases at V and 0 bases at J, with 7 bases between. CDR1 and CDR2 from the germline V gene are MNHNS and SASEGT. For the CDR3, the DNA is TGTGCCAGCAGTGTTGCCAGCTCCTACGAGCAGTACTTC. It codes for CASSVASSYEQYF.

This clone was seen more than once but under ten times. The chain combines TRBV19 with TRBJ1-3; D is uncertain. Germline V gene data show CDR1 as LNHDA and CDR2 as SQIVND (reference sequence). V was cut by 4 bases and J by 4 bases, with 17 bases left in between. This CDR3 has 16 amino acids. The CDR3: CASSSPTALVGNTIYF. DNA for the CDR3: TGTGCCAGTAGTAGCCCAACTGCCCTAGTCGGAAACACCATATATTTT. Using reference TRBV19 and TRBJ1-3 for the parts outside the CDR3, the full variable domain is DGGITQSPKYLFRKEGQNVTLSCEQNLNHDAMYWYRQDPGQGLRLIYYSQIVNDFQKGDIAEGYSVSREKKESFPLTVTSAQKNPTAFYLCASSSPTALVGNTIYFGEGSWLTVV.